This TCR beta chain is drawn from a study of T cell responses to AZD1222 COVID-19 vaccine. Study at large: Pooling of second doses given at about 4 or about 12 weeks was done. Study-level findings and limits: Possibly, clonal diversity was underestimated; donors were largely white British and included more females.

A word on this clone: Its matching antigen is unknown.

Sequencing used immunoSEQ multiplex PCR; TCRdb keeps in-frame clones, though not all of them. This sample has around 110,000 clones, with 70% to 90% found just once. The germline CDR1 and CDR2 sequences are LGHNA and YSLEER. The CDR3 runs to 13 residues. Trimming shortened V by 3 bases and J by 5 bases, and 11 bases separated the two germline ends. This chain links TRBV4-3 with TRBJ2-7; D unresolved. Specimen: peripheral blood, collected on day 0 of AZD1222 vaccination. This sequence originates from an adult in good health. The CDR3 is CASSQDAMDEQYF. The DNA of the CDR3 is TGCGCCAGCAGCCAGGACGCGATGGACGAGCAGTACTTC.